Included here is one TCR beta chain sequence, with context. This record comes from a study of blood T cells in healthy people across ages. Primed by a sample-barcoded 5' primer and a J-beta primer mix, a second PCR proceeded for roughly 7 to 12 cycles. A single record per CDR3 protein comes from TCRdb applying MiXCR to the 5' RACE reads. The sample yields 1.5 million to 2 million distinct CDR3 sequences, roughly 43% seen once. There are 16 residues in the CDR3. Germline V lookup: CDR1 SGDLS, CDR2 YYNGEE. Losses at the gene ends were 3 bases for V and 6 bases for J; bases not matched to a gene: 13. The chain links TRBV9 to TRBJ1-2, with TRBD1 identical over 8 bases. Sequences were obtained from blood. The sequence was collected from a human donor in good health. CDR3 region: CASSGTGQVFFHGYTF. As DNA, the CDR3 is TGTGCCAGCAGCGGGACGGGACAGGTATTCTTTCATGGCTACACCTTC.